A single sample gave rise to the 8 T cell receptor beta chains below, sequenced in a study of molecular identifiers for immune sequencing clone quantification. Each CDR3 protein is one row after TCRdb ran MiXCR on the PCR reads. The sample includes fewer than 25,000 distinct CDR3 sequences, 15% to 20% seen only once; the top ten take around 1%. Input material: naive CD8+ T cells from blood, with Jurkat cell RNA spiked in. Subset meaning: FACS-sorted CD8+CD4-CCR7+CD45RA+ naive T cells. Receptor source: a human donor in good health. Some libraries in this study had Jurkat cell RNA spiked in.

Remarks on this clonotype: A read error may be the cause here, since a much bigger clone is one base away. In this CDR3 the conserved last residue, phenylalanine or tryptophan, is missing, so a read error is likely. The rearrangement joins TRBV7-8 to TRBJ2-1, with TRBD2 identical over 8 bases. CDR3 length equals 15 residues. Germline CDR1 reads SGHVS; CDR2 reads FQNEAQ. V was clipped by 5 bases and J by 8 bases; unmatched bases: 11. CDR3: CASSPLAGLFDEQFS. The CDR3 DNA sequence: TGTGCCAGCAGCCCCCTAGCGGGTTTGTTCGATGAGCAGTTCTCC.

This clonotype occurred many times. The chain is built from TRBV4-1 and TRBJ1-3; D remains ambiguous. The CDR3 runs 13 residues. V was trimmed by 4 bases and J by 8 bases, leaving 12 bases between them. The germline V gene encodes CDR1 MGHRA and CDR2 YSYEKL. The CDR3 coding sequence is TGCGCCAGCAGCCTTTTGGTGCCCGACACCATATATTTT. Translating gives CASSLLVPDTIYF.

By sample share, this clonotype is medium-sized (0.01 to 0.1%). The V gene is TRBV5-4, the J gene TRBJ2-7; 8 nucleotides match TRBD2. After removal of 5 bases from V and 3 bases from J, the junction contained 7 bases not matched to a gene. The CDR3 loop spans 14 amino acids. Germline V lookup: CDR1 SGHNT, CDR2 YYREEE (reference sequence). This CDR3 reads CASRSGGAVYEQYF. In nucleotides, the CDR3 is TGTGCCAGCAGGAGCGGGGGTGCGGTCTACGAGCAGTACTTC.

This clonotype was recorded at least ten times. V is TRBV14 and J is TRBJ2-1; 9 bases fit TRBD2. Germline CDR1 and CDR2: SGHDN and FVKESK. This CDR3 comprises 16 residues. V was clipped by 1 base and J by 4 bases; unmatched bases: 5. CDR3 bases: TGTGCCAGCAGCCAAGTCAAAGCGGGAGGATACAATGAGCAGTTCTTC. Amino acid sequence: CASSQVKAGGYNEQFF.

At least ten counts were recorded for this clonotype. The genes are TRBV4-1 and TRBJ2-3; a weak D match, TRBD2 (5 bases). Trimming took 1 base from V and 2 from J, leaving 13 bases between them. CDR1 is MGHRA and CDR2 is YSYEKL in the germline V gene. The CDR3 contains 16 residues. The CDR3 DNA follows: TGCGCCAGCAGCCAAGTGGGCCCGGGAAACACAGATACGCAGTATTTT. The encoded protein is CASSQVGPGNTDTQYF.

The V and J genes are TRBV20-1 and TRBJ2-3, with D possibly matching TRBD1 (5 bases). The CDR3 has 13 residues. Germline assignment: CDR1 DFQATT and CDR2 SNEGSKA (reference sequence). V lost 2 bases to trimming and J lost 10 bases, with 16 bases between them. In DNA, the CDR3 is TGCAGTGCTAGAATAGGCAGGGCTCATTCGCAGTATTTT. Translating it yields CSARIGRAHSQYF.

This clonotype was observed many times. V is TRBV5-5 and J is TRBJ2-7; 11 positions match TRBD1. CDR1 and CDR2 (germline): SGHKS, YYEKEE (reference sequence). The CDR3 spans 15 residues. Losses at the gene ends were 4 bases for V and 4 bases for J; bases not matched to a gene: 7. As DNA, the CDR3 is TGTGCCAGCAGCGGCTCCCGGGACAGGGGGTACGAGCAGTACTTC. This translates into CASSGSRDRGYEQYF.

This clonotype showed up many times. This chain connects TRBV6-2 or TRBV6-3 to TRBJ2-7; 9 nucleotides agree with TRBD1. The CDR3 consists of 14 residues. Germline V CDR1 and CDR2: MNHEY, SVGEGT. J was trimmed by 4 bases and V by 5 bases; bases with no gene match: 6. The CDR3 DNA sequence: TGTGCCAGCAGTCACAGGGGGCGAAAATACGAGCAGTACTTC. It yields the protein CASSHRGRKYEQYF.